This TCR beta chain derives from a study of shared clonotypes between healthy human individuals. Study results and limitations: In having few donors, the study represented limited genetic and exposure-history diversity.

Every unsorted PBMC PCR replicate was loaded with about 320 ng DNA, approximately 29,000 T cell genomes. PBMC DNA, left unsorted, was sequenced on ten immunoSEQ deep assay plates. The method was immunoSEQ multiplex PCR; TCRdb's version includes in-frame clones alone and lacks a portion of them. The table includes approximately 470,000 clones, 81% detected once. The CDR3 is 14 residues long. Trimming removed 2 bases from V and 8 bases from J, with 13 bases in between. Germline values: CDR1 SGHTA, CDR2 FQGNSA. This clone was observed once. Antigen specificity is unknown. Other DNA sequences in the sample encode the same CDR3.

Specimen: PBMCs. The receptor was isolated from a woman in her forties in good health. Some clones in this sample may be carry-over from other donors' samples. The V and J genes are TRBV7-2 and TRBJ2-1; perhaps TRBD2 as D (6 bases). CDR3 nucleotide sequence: TGTGCCAGCAGCTTAACGGGAGTCTTCGATGAGCAGTTCTTC. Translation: CASSLTGVFDEQFF. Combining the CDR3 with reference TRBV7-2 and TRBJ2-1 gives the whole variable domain GAGVSQSPSNKVTEKGKDVELRCDPISGHTALYWYRQSLGQGLEFLIYFQGNSAPDKSGLPSDRFSAERTGGSVSTLTIQRTQQEDSAVYLCASSLTGVFDEQFFGPGTRLTVL.